This note documents a single TCR beta chain sequence. This likely traces to a read error, being one base from a far larger clone. The CDR3 is 14 amino acids. CDR1 LNHDA and CDR2 SQIVND come from the germline V gene (reference sequence). This sample is part of a study of cytomegalovirus exposure and HLA in healthy donors. 60 Vbeta and 13 Jbeta primers were used in PCR. Data came from immunoSEQ multiplex PCR; TCRdb stores just in-frame clones and leaves some out. Found here are over 130,000 clones, under 75% of them singletons; the top ten hold roughly 7%. The receptor's source is a woman aged 60-75 years in good health and CMV-seropositive. The rearrangement joins TRBV19 to TRBJ1-1, with 7 bases fitting TRBD1. Sequences were obtained from PBMCs. The DNA of the CDR3 is TGTGCCAGTAGGGGCAGGGGGGCGAACTCTGAAGCTTTCTTT. Its translation is CASRGRGANSEAFF.